The TCR beta chain under discussion was sequenced for a study of shared clonotypes between healthy human individuals. Here immunoSEQ multiplex PCR was the method, and the copy in TCRdb shows in-frame clones only, minus some. This sample carries 450,000 to 500,000 clones, 65% to 85% of them seen once, and the ten largest clones take roughly 13%. The sequencing input was PBMCs. The sequence was obtained from a woman in her thirties or forties in good health. Some clones in this sample may be carry-over from other donors' samples.

The CDR3 reads CASSYGGTGWNEQFF. CDR3 in DNA: TGTGCCAGCAGTTACGGGGGGACAGGGTGGAATGAGCAGTTCTTC. V is TRBV6-5 and J is TRBJ2-1, with TRBD1 matching 9 bases. Germline V gene data show CDR1 as MNHEY and CDR2 as SVGAGI. After removal of 2 bases from V and 7 bases from J, the junction contained 6 bases not matched to a gene. The CDR3 runs 15 residues.